The 28 T cell receptor beta chains listed next were all sequenced from one sample in a study of blood T cells in healthy people across ages. A sample-barcoded 5' primer and a J-beta primer mix were used in a second PCR of about 7 to 12 cycles. Using its own MiXCR run on the 5' RACE reads, TCRdb lists one record per CDR3 protein. The top ten clones hold roughly 22% of a sample with some 710,000 distinct CDR3 sequences, 22% of them seen once. Sequencing used blood. The receptors come from a man between 65 and 79 years old in good health.

The chain joins TRBV4-1 to TRBJ2-1; D uncertain. V lost 4 bases and J lost 0, with 28 bases in between. The CDR3 contains 21 residues. CDR1 is MGHRA, CDR2 YSYEKL, per germline. CDR3 in DNA: TGCGCCAGCAGCCGAGAGAACCCTAACGCCCGGATCTCCAGCTCCTACAATGAGCAGTTCTTC. This translates into CASSRENPNARISSSYNEQFF.

This chain uses TRBV29-1 with TRBJ1-1; D is possibly TRBD1 (6 bases). The CDR3 sequence is 15 residues long. Trimming took 4 bases from V and 0 from J, leaving 15 bases between them. Germline V CDR1 and CDR2: SQVTM, ANQGSEA. The CDR3 loop is CSVGQGLIMNTEAFF. CDR3 DNA: TGCAGCGTTGGTCAGGGGTTGATCATGAACACTGAAGCTTTCTTT.

The table lists this clonotype with a few counts. The genes are TRBV4-1 and TRBJ2-3; the D gene could be TRBD1 or TRBD2 (5 bases each). The germline CDR1 and CDR2 sequences are MGHRA and YSYEKL. The CDR3 contains 16 residues. Trimming took off 0 bases at V and 2 bases at J, with 12 bases between the two ends. The CDR3 region is CASSQDRVGVTDTQYF. CDR3 sequence (DNA): TGCGCCAGCAGCCAAGATCGGGTGGGGGTCACAGATACGCAGTATTTT.

Only a few counts were recorded for this clonotype. The chain has TRBV29-1 and TRBJ2-5; D gene ambiguous. V was trimmed by 5 bases and J by 5 bases, leaving 12 bases between them. The CDR3 extends over 12 amino acids. Germline CDR1 SQVTM, CDR2 ANQGSEA. The CDR3 DNA reads as TGCAGCGTTCGGCTTGGACGGGAGACCCAGTACTTC. Translated, it gives CSVRLGRETQYF.

The sample holds a few counts of this clonotype. V gene TRBV5-1 combines with J gene TRBJ2-4; D perhaps matches TRBD2 (5 bases). V lost 0 bases and J 1 base, leaving 11 bases between the germline ends. CDR1 and CDR2 (germline): SGHRS, YFSETQ. The CDR3 extends over 16 amino acids. The CDR3 coding sequence is TGCGCCAGCAGCTTGGGCGGGTCAAATGCCAAAAACATTCAGTACTTC. Its translation: CASSLGGSNAKNIQYF. Based on the CDR3 plus reference TRBV5-1 and TRBJ2-4, the full variable domain is KAGVTQTPRYLIKTRGQQVTLSCSPISGHRSVSWYQQTPGQGLQFLFEYFSETQRNKGNFPGRFSGRQFSNSRSEMNVSTLELGDSALYLCASSLGGSNAKNIQYFGAGTRLSVL.

This rearrangement joins TRBV4-1 to TRBJ2-5; D remains ambiguous. The J call is in doubt because the DNA end fits TRBJ2-1 better. Germline values: CDR1 MGHRA, CDR2 YSYEKL. This CDR3 has 13 residues. CDR3 amino acids: CASRPGLDNEQFF. CDR3 DNA: TGCGCCAGCAGACCAGGCCTCGACAATGAGCAGTTCTTC.

This clonotype has at least ten counts. This chain links TRBV24-1 with TRBJ2-3; 9 nucleotides agree with TRBD2. V lost 1 base and J lost 5; bases outside the gene matches: 3. The CDR3 has 15 residues. Germline lookup yields CDR1 KGHDR and CDR2 SFDVKD. Here the CDR3 reads CATSDFSGRGDTQYF. DNA for the CDR3: TGTGCCACCAGTGATTTTAGCGGGAGAGGAGATACGCAGTATTTT.

The chain joins TRBV25-1 to TRBJ2-5; TRBD2 is a possible D gene (7 bases). The germline V gene encodes CDR1 MGHDK and CDR2 SYGVNS. CDR3 size: 14 residues. Between the trimmed V and J ends, which lost 1 base and 5 bases, there was a span of 11 bases. This CDR3 is CASSELGGGETQYF. The CDR3 nucleotides are TGTGCCAGCAGTGAATTGGGAGGGGGGGAGACCCAGTACTTC.

This clonotype was seen many times. The CDR3 loop is CASSQASGRSTGELFF. For the CDR3, the DNA is TGCGCCAGCAGCCAAGCTTCGGGGAGGAGTACCGGGGAGCTGTTTTTT. The chain couples TRBV4-1 to TRBJ2-2; possible D gene TRBD2, 6 bases. The V gene lost 1 base and the J gene lost 5 bases, with 14 bases spanning the gap. Germline lookup yields CDR1 MGHRA and CDR2 YSYEKL. The CDR3 length is 16 residues.

The chain is built from TRBV10-3 and TRBJ1-4; D may be TRBD1 (5 bases). The CDR3 has 12 amino acids. The germline CDR1 and CDR2 sequences are ENHRY and SYGVKD. V shed 7 bases and J shed 4 bases, with 7 bases lying between them. Written as DNA, the CDR3 is TGTGCCATCAAGGGGAATAATGAAAAACTGTTTTTT. This gives the protein CAIKGNNEKLFF.

There are a few counts of this clonotype. J is TRBJ1-5 and V is TRBV5-1, with D hard to call. Between the trimmed V and J ends, which lost 5 bases and 4 bases, there was a span of 16 bases. The CDR3 loop spans 15 amino acids. Germline CDR1 is SGHRS and CDR2 is YFSETQ. The CDR3 DNA reads as TGCGCCAGCAGTAGAGGTGGCGAAAGGAATCAGCCCCAGCATTTT. It translates to CASSRGGERNQPQHF.

In its sample, this clonotype was seen many times. The J gene is TRBJ2-3, the V gene TRBV7-3; D call uncertain. Per the germline V gene, CDR1 is SGHTA and CDR2 is FQGTGA. The CDR3 has 14 amino acids. With 1 base removed from V and 0 bases from J, the gap between germline ends came to 5 bases. The CDR3 nucleotides read TGTGCCAGCAGCTTAATGGGTAGCACAGATACGCAGTATTTT. Protein: CASSLMGSTDTQYF. Combining the CDR3 with reference TRBV7-3 and TRBJ2-3 gives the whole variable domain GAGVSQTPSNKVTEKGKYVELRCDPISGHTALYWYRQSLGQGPEFLIYFQGTGAADDSGLPNDRFFAVRPEGSVSTLKIQRTERGDSAVYLCASSLMGSTDTQYFGPGTRLTVL.

The chain joins TRBV19 to TRBJ2-1; the match to TRBD2 covers 7 bases. The assigned J gene may be wrong: the sequence end matches TRBJ2-5 better. Germline CDR1 and CDR2: LNHDA and SQIVND (reference sequence). The CDR3 is 14 amino acids. The CDR3 nucleotides are TGTGCCAGTAGTCGGGTAGCGGGCGAGGAGACCCAGTACTTC. Its translation: CASSRVAGEETQYF.

This clonotype has just a few counts. The rearrangement joins TRBV29-1 to TRBJ1-1, with D possibly being TRBD1 (6 bases). CDR3 length: 14 residues. Germline lookup yields CDR1 SQVTM and CDR2 ANQGSEA. Trimming left V 7 bases short and J 4 bases short, with 19 bases between. The CDR3 DNA reads TGCAGCGCACGCGCCTCGGGGGGCGTCACTGAAGCTTTCTTT. Translated, it gives CSARASGGVTEAFF. Looking up the rest from reference TRBV29-1 and TRBJ1-1 gives the full variable domain: SAVISQKPSRDICQRGTSLTIQCQVDSQVTMMFWYRQQPGQSLTLIATANQGSEATYESGFVIDKFPISRPNLTFSTLTVSNMSPEDSSIYLCSARASGGVTEAFFGQGTRLTVV.

Worth noting for this clonotype: Compared with germline, one end of the junction differs, possibly owing to a read error. The chain has TRBV27 and TRBJ2-5; no firm D call. CDR3 length: 19 residues. CDR1 and CDR2 (germline): MNHEY, SMNVEV (reference sequence). The CDR3 loop reads CANLIPESEQMYHHETQYF. CDR3 sequence (DNA): TGTGCCAACCTGATCCCAGAGTCCGAACAGATGTATCACCACGAGACCCAGTACTTC.

In this sample, this clonotype turned up a few times. Here the CDR3 reads CSVVRRGYGYTF. In nucleotides, the CDR3 is TGCAGCGTTGTGAGGCGCGGCTATGGCTACACCTTC. This chain connects TRBV29-1 to TRBJ1-2; D not certain. CDR1 is SQVTM, CDR2 ANQGSEA, per germline. This CDR3 comprises 12 residues. Trimming left V 4 bases short and J 4 bases short, with 10 bases between.

This clonotype turned up a few times. The chain uses TRBV2 and TRBJ2-1; 16 nucleotides line up with TRBD2. Germline CDR1 and CDR2: SNHLY and FYNNEI. V gave up 7 bases and J gave up 9 bases; unmatched junction bases: 9. The CDR3 has 16 amino acids. The CDR3 DNA follows: TGTGCCAGCACGGGACTAGCGGGGGGGGTAGTCCCTGAGCAGTTCTTC. This encodes CASTGLAGGVVPEQFF.

Remarks on this clonotype: One end of the junction varies from germline; a read error may be responsible. The chain has TRBV7-2 and TRBJ1-4, with D maybe TRBD1 (6 bases). CDR3 length: 15 amino acids. Germline V CDR1 and CDR2: SGHTA, FQGNSA. CDR3 DNA: TGCGCCAGCAGCTTAGATGACAGGCAAGGTGAAAAACTGTTTTTT. It encodes CASSLDDRQGEKLFF. Looking up the rest from reference TRBV7-2 and TRBJ1-4 gives the full variable domain: GAGVSQSPSNKVTEKGKDVELRCDPISGHTALYWYRQSLGQGLEFLIYFQGNSAPDKSGLPSDRFSAERTGGSVSTLTIQRTQQEDSAVYLCASSLDDRQGEKLFFGSGTQLSVL.

This clonotype occurred many times. The chain uses TRBV5-1 and TRBJ2-5; 10 bases align to TRBD2. The J segment lost 7 bases and the V segment lost 6 bases, leaving 12 bases of the junction unmatched. The CDR3 has 15 amino acids. The germline gives CDR1 SGHRS, CDR2 YFSETQ. The CDR3 DNA sequence: TGCGCCAGCAAGGAACTAGCGGGGATATTTGGGACCCAGTACTTC. It codes for CASKELAGIFGTQYF. Looking up the rest from reference TRBV5-1 and TRBJ2-5 gives the full variable domain: KAGVTQTPRYLIKTRGQQVTLSCSPISGHRSVSWYQQTPGQGLQFLFEYFSETQRNKGNFPGRFSGRQFSNSRSEMNVSTLELGDSALYLCASKELAGIFGTQYFGPGTRLLVL.

This clonotype turned up a few times. V gene TRBV18 combines with J gene TRBJ2-5; D gene ambiguous. The CDR3 loop spans 13 amino acids. With 0 bases removed from V and 3 bases from J, the gap between germline ends came to 5 bases. CDR1 is KGHSH and CDR2 is LQKENI in the germline V gene. DNA for the CDR3: TGTGCCAGCTCACCACCGGCGGAAGAGACCCAGTACTTC. Residues: CASSPPAEETQYF.

This chain connects TRBV13 to TRBJ2-1; 10 bases line up with TRBD2. CDR1 and CDR2 from the germline V gene are PRHDT and FYEKMQ (reference sequence). The trim removed 1 base at V and 3 bases at J, leaving 9 bases unmatched. This CDR3 contains 18 residues. The CDR3 sequence is CASSLDERGGIDYNEQFF. CDR3 nucleotide sequence: TGTGCCAGCAGCTTAGACGAGCGGGGGGGCATTGACTACAATGAGCAGTTCTTC.

The J gene is TRBJ1-2, the V gene TRBV3-1; no firm D call. CDR3 size: 13 residues. Trimming shortened V by 1 base and J by 7 bases, and 10 bases separated the two germline ends. CDR1 is LGHDT and CDR2 is YNNKEL in the germline V gene (reference sequence). The DNA for the CDR3 is TGTGCCAGCAGCCAAGGGGAGGGAGGTGGCTACACCTTC. It encodes CASSQGEGGGYTF.

This clonotype was observed a handful of times. The chain links TRBV20-1 to TRBJ2-5; D uncertain. With 4 bases removed from V and 4 bases from J, the gap between germline ends came to 13 bases. The CDR3 sequence is 13 residues long. The germline V gene encodes CDR1 DFQATT and CDR2 SNEGSKA (reference sequence). The CDR3 loop reads CSAIDPKGETQYF. As DNA, the CDR3 is TGCAGTGCTATAGACCCTAAAGGAGAGACCCAGTACTTC.

Many counts were recorded for this clonotype. The chain is built from TRBV12-3 or TRBV12-4 and TRBJ2-1; possible D gene TRBD1, 6 bases. Trimming removed 4 bases at V and 10 bases at J, with 8 bases between. The CDR3 loop spans 11 amino acids. The CDR3 region is CASSSDREQFF. The CDR3 coding sequence is TGTGCCAGCAGTTCGGACAGAGAGCAGTTCTTC.

This clonotype was recorded many times. The chain has TRBV10-3 and TRBJ2-1; D is unclear. Germline V gene lookup returns CDR1 ENHRY and CDR2 SYGVKD. V lost 2 bases and J lost 7, with 3 bases in between. The CDR3 runs 11 residues. As DNA, the CDR3 is TGTGCCATCAGTGAGAGGAATGAGCAGTTCTTC. Protein product: CAISERNEQFF.

This clonotype was seen only a few times. The chain joins TRBV6-2 or TRBV6-3 to TRBJ2-5; D remains unclear. The better agreement between TRBJ2-7 and the DNA end casts doubt on the J call. The V gene's germline CDR1 is MNHEY and CDR2 SVGEGT. The CDR3 loop spans 14 amino acids. CDR3 sequence reads: CASSSGQFGAEQYV. The CDR3 nucleotides are TGTGCCAGCAGCTCGGGTCAGTTTGGAGCCGAGCAGTACGTC.

Concerning this clonotype itself: This sequence may be a read error, since a much larger clone differs from it by one base. This chain joins TRBV4-1 and TRBJ1-4, with D unresolved. The V end was cut by 1 base, the J end by 4 bases, with 13 bases between. Germline lookup yields CDR1 MGHRA and CDR2 YSYEKL. The CDR3 loop spans 16 amino acids. The DNA of the CDR3 is TGCGCCAGCAGCCAAGCCCGCCTTGGGAGTAATGAAAAACTGTTTTTT. Translating it yields CASSQARLGSNEKLFF.

The chain employs TRBV6-5 and TRBJ2-5; the D gene is possibly TRBD2 (5 bases). Germline V gene lookup returns CDR1 MNHEY and CDR2 SVGAGI. The CDR3 totals 14 residues. The V end lost 2 bases, the J end lost 2 bases, and 9 bases lay between the germline ends. Here the CDR3 reads CASSYPGIQETQYF. The CDR3 DNA follows: TGTGCCAGCAGTTACCCCGGGATTCAAGAGACCCAGTACTTC.